Below, 23 T cell receptor beta chains from the same sample are listed, as sequenced in a study of T cells after somatic rescue of genetic block. TCRdb's copy holds only in-frame clones and misses some; the assay was immunoSEQ multiplex PCR. The data contain tens of thousands of clones, around 96% of them singletons. The sequencing input was peripheral blood mononuclear cells (PBMCs). The receptors shown here come from a child in the first two years of life.

Concerning this clone: The sample has other DNA sequences that encode this CDR3 too. The genes are TRBV6-5 and TRBJ2-5; 7 bases map to TRBD2. Trimming cost V 0 bases and J 5 bases; bases outside gene matches: 3. Germline V lookup: CDR1 MNHEY, CDR2 SVGAGI. The CDR3 has 14 amino acids. The CDR3 DNA sequence: TGTGCCAGCAGTTACTCGGGGGGGAGGGAGACCCAGTACTTC. Its protein product is CASSYSGGRETQYF.

The rearrangement links TRBV29-1 to TRBJ2-5, with 10 bases that match TRBD1. There are 14 residues in the CDR3. Germline loops: CDR1 SQVTM, CDR2 ANQGSEA. Trimming removed 6 bases from V and 4 bases from J; junction bases left unmatched: 8. The CDR3 DNA reads TGCAGCGTCAACCGGGACAGGGGTTTAGAGACCCAGTACTTC. This encodes CSVNRDRGLETQYF.

This clone was seen only once. For the CDR3, the DNA is TGTGCCAGCAGCCCAGGGGGAGGTCAGCCCCAGCATTTT. The encoded protein is CASSPGGGQPQHF. The chain couples TRBV5-6 to TRBJ1-5; 7 positions match TRBD1. With 4 bases clipped from V and 6 bases from J, the junction kept 4 bases outside the gene matches. Germline V gives CDR1 SGHDT, CDR2 YYEEEE. CDR3 length: 13 residues.

The gene calls are TRBV25-1 and TRBJ2-7; 7 bases fit TRBD2. CDR1 and CDR2 (germline): MGHDK, SYGVNS. CDR3 length: 16 amino acids. V was clipped by 8 bases and J by 4 bases; unmatched bases: 17. The CDR3 DNA follows: TGTGCCAGCGGGAGCCTAGGGACTATAAAATTGTACGAGCAGTACTTC. Amino acids: CASGSLGTIKLYEQYF.

The rearrangement links TRBV2 to TRBJ2-7, with 7 bases fitting TRBD1. Germline CDR1 reads SNHLY; CDR2 reads FYNNEI. The CDR3 consists of 13 residues. Losses at the gene ends were 5 bases for V and 3 bases for J; bases not matched to a gene: 4. The CDR3 is CASSRDSFYEQYF. As DNA, the CDR3 is TGTGCCAGCAGTCGGGACAGTTTCTACGAGCAGTACTTC.

The V gene is TRBV29-1, the J gene TRBJ1-2; no reliable D call. The germline CDR1 and CDR2 sequences are SQVTM and ANQGSEA. The CDR3 extends over 17 amino acids. V was shortened by 0 bases and J by 2 bases, with 19 bases between the two germline ends. CDR3 coding DNA: TGCAGCGTTGAAGATCTTCAGTTGGAGGGCCTGAACTATGGCTACACCTTC. Its translation: CSVEDLQLEGLNYGYTF.

This clone showed up just once. The rearrangement links TRBV7-2 to TRBJ1-2; 7 bases are shared with TRBD1. The CDR3 contains 14 residues. Germline CDR1 reads SGHTA; CDR2 reads FQGNSA. J lost 6 bases, V lost 5 bases, and 9 bases had no gene match. CDR3 protein: CASSEGGAGDGYTF. Written as DNA, the CDR3 is TGTGCCAGCAGCGAAGGGGGCGCGGGAGATGGCTACACCTTC.

V gene TRBV19 combines with J gene TRBJ2-7; D is unclear. Looked up from germline, CDR1 is LNHDA and CDR2 is SQIVND (reference sequence). The V gene lost 1 base and the J gene lost 1 base, with 8 bases spanning the gap. The CDR3 sequence is 14 residues long. The CDR3 protein is CASSIGWGSYEQYF. CDR3 DNA: TGTGCCAGTAGTATAGGCTGGGGATCCTACGAGCAGTACTTC.

This rearrangement joins TRBV10-2 to TRBJ2-5, with D possibly TRBD1 on 5 matching bases. Germline CDR1 is WSHSY and CDR2 is SAAADI. The CDR3 runs 10 residues. Trimming cost V 10 bases and J 5 bases, with 8 bases left between them. The CDR3 protein is CATAGETQYF. In DNA, the CDR3 is TGCGCCACCGCAGGGGAGACCCAGTACTTC.

The J gene is TRBJ1-4, the V gene TRBV20-1; D remains unclear. The V gene's germline CDR1 is DFQATT and CDR2 SNEGSKA (reference sequence). This CDR3 is built from 11 residues. The ends were cut back, 0 bases at V and 8 bases at J, with 4 bases in the middle. The CDR3 spells CSARDGEKLFF. In DNA, the CDR3 is TGCAGTGCTAGAGATGGGGAAAAACTGTTTTTT.

The chain uses TRBV5-4 and TRBJ2-6, with D maybe TRBD2 (6 bases). V was pared by 4 bases and J by 2 bases, with 19 bases between. CDR3 length: 18 amino acids. Germline CDR1 and CDR2: SGHNT and YYREEE (reference sequence). The DNA for the CDR3 is TGTGCCAGCAGCATGACCGGGACTGCGAAAACTGGGGCCAACGTCCTGACTTTC. Amino acid sequence: CASSMTGTAKTGANVLTF.

The chain joins TRBV6-5 to TRBJ1-2; D is perhaps TRBD1 (5 bases). CDR3 length: 15 residues. Trimming cost V 0 bases and J 2 bases, with 10 bases left between them. The germline V gene has CDR1 MNHEY and CDR2 SVGAGI. The CDR3 region is CASSYSNRGNYGYTF. The DNA for the CDR3 is TGTGCCAGCAGTTACTCGAATCGGGGCAACTATGGCTACACCTTC.

The chain combines TRBV21-1 with TRBJ1-3; the table's D call, TRBD1, was not checked against the DNA. TRBV21-1 constitutes a pseudogene. This CDR3 is built from 14 residues. The DNA of the CDR3 is TGTGCCAGCAGCAGGACAGGGTCTGGAAACACCATATATTTT. The encoded protein is CASSRTGSGNTIYF.

The chain uses TRBV30 and TRBJ2-3; no clear D gene. Trimming stripped 4 bases from V and 0 bases from J, with 2 bases between. CDR1 and CDR2 from the germline V gene are GTSNPN and SVGIG (reference sequence). CDR3 length: 11 residues. The CDR3 sequence: CAWTSTDTQYF. CDR3 DNA sequence: TGTGCCTGGACTAGCACAGATACGCAGTATTTT.

The chain joins TRBV7-2 to TRBJ2-3, with D possibly being TRBD1 (6 bases). The ends were cut back, 1 base at V and 1 base at J, with 9 bases in the middle. CDR1 SGHTA and CDR2 FQGNSA come from the germline V gene. The CDR3 has 15 amino acids. The CDR3 nucleotides are TGTGCCAGCAGCTTAGGGGCAGGGGGCACAGATACGCAGTATTTT. This codes for CASSLGAGGTDTQYF.

There are a few counts of this clone. The chain links TRBV30 to TRBJ1-5; D is perhaps TRBD1 (6 bases). Germline CDR1 reads GTSNPN; CDR2 reads SVGIG (reference sequence). This CDR3 is built from 13 residues. V was clipped by 2 bases and J by 1 base, with 6 bases between them. The CDR3: CAWSTGSNQPQHF. CDR3 bases: TGTGCCTGGAGTACAGGGAGCAATCAGCCCCAGCATTTT.

CDR3 sequence: CASSYLWGNQETQYF. CDR3 sequence (DNA): TGTGCCAGCAGCTACCTGTGGGGGAATCAAGAGACCCAGTACTTC. The chain is built from TRBV28 and TRBJ2-5; TRBD1 or TRBD2 may be the D gene (5 bases each). V was clipped by 6 bases and J by 2 bases, with 16 bases between them. The CDR3 extends over 15 amino acids. The germline V gene has CDR1 MDHEN and CDR2 SYDVKM. Full variable domain (remainder filled in from reference TRBV28 and TRBJ2-5): DVKVTQSSRYLVKRTGEKVFLECVQDMDHENMFWYRQDPGLGLRLIYFSYDVKMKEKGDIPEGYSVSREKKERFSLILESASTNQTSMYLCASSYLWGNQETQYFGPGTRLLVL.

The chain carries TRBV7-8 and TRBJ2-3; D perhaps matches TRBD1 (6 bases). The V gene lost 4 bases and the J gene lost 2 bases, with 13 bases spanning the gap. This CDR3 comprises 15 residues. Germline values: CDR1 SGHVS, CDR2 FQNEAQ. The CDR3 here is CASSSRTAYTDTQYF. In DNA, the CDR3 is TGTGCCAGCAGCTCACGGACAGCATACACAGATACGCAGTATTTT.

The gene calls are TRBV5-1 and TRBJ2-3, with 7 bases lining up with TRBD2. CDR3 length equals 14 residues. V was clipped by 4 bases and J by 1 base; unmatched bases: 3. Looked up from germline, CDR1 is SGHRS and CDR2 is YFSETQ. The chain's CDR3 is CASSPTSGTDTQYF. The CDR3 nucleotides read TGCGCCAGCAGCCCTACTAGCGGCACAGATACGCAGTATTTT.

The rearrangement links TRBV9 to TRBJ2-3, with a weak D call TRBD2 (5 bases). CDR1 SGDLS and CDR2 YYNGEE come from the germline V gene. The CDR3 totals 15 residues. Trimming removed 1 base at V and 3 bases at J, with 12 bases between. CDR3 coding DNA: TGTGCCAGCAGCGTATACGGGATTGTTACAGATACGCAGTATTTT. Its protein product is CASSVYGIVTDTQYF.

The chain carries TRBV9 and TRBJ2-3; no clear D. The CDR3 extends over 17 amino acids. V gave up 0 bases and J gave up 2 bases, with 16 bases separating them. CDR1 is SGDLS and CDR2 is YYNGEE in the germline V gene. Written as DNA, the CDR3 is TGTGCCAGCAGCGTAGGGTTCGGGCGGAGCCTCACAGATACGCAGTATTTT. Its translation: CASSVGFGRSLTDTQYF.

The V and J genes are TRBV5-1 and TRBJ2-6; 7 bases align to TRBD2. The CDR3 loop spans 16 amino acids. The J segment lost 0 bases and the V segment lost 5 bases, leaving 5 bases of the junction unmatched. Per germline, CDR1 SGHRS and CDR2 YFSETQ. The CDR3 bases are TGCGCCAGCAGACCCAGACTAGCCTCTGGGGCCAACGTCCTGACTTTC. Translating it yields CASRPRLASGANVLTF.

J is TRBJ2-4 and V is TRBV5-1; 9 nucleotides align to TRBD1. Germline V gene sequence: CDR1 SGHRS, CDR2 YFSETQ. The CDR3 sequence is 15 residues long. J lost 8 bases, V lost 0 bases, and 6 bases had no gene match. CDR3 residues: CASSLGDRDGDIQYF. CDR3 sequence (DNA): TGCGCCAGCAGCTTGGGGGACAGGGACGGAGACATTCAGTACTTC.